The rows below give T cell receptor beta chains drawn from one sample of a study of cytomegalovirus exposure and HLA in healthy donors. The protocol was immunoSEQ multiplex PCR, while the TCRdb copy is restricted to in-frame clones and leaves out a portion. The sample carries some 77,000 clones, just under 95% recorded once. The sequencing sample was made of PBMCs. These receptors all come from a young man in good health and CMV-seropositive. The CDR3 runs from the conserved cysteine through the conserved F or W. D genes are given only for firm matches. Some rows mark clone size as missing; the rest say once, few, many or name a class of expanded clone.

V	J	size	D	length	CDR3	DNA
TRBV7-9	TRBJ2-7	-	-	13	CASSLGLEYEQYF	TGTGCCAGCAGCTTAGGATTAGAGTACGAGCAGTACTTC
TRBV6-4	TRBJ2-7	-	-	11	CASSLALEQYF	TGTGCCAGCAGCCTAGCTTTGGAGCAGTACTTC
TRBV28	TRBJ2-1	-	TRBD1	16	CASSAFRGRFRNEQFF	TGTGCCAGCAGTGCGTTCAGGGGGCGGTTTAGGAATGAGCAGTTCTTC
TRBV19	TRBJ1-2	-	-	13	CASSPRGFYGYTF	TGTGCCAGTAGTCCCAGGGGCTTCTATGGCTACACCTTC
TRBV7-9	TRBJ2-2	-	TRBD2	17	CASASKTGRLAVGELFF	TGTGCCAGCGCGTCAAAGACAGGCCGACTAGCGGTCGGGGAGCTGTTTTTT
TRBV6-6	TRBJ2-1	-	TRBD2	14	CASTNSNSGGEQFF	TGTGCCAGCACTAACTCCAACTCGGGGGGTGAGCAGTTCTTC
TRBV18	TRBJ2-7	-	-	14	CASSRVGISYEQYF	TGTGCCAGCTCACGAGTCGGTATTTCCTACGAGCAGTACTTC
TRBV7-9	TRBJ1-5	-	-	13	CASSSAENQPQHF	TGTGCCAGCAGCTCCGCGGAGAATCAGCCCCAGCATTTT
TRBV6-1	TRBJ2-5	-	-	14	CASSEDQGGRTQYF	TGTGCCAGCAGTGAAGACCAGGGCGGAAGGACCCAGTACTTC
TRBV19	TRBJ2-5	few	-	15	CARDWVLPSQETQYF	TGTGCCAGAGACTGGGTGCTCCCTTCTCAAGAGACCCAGTACTTC
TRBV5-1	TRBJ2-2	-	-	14	CASSLTQASGELFF	TGCGCCAGCAGCTTGACACAGGCTTCCGGGGAGCTGTTTTTT
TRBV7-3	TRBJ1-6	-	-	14	CASSQSPGNSPLHF	TGTGCCAGCAGCCAAAGTCCCGGTAATTCACCCCTCCACTTT
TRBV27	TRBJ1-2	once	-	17	CASSLNGGQTHNYGYTF	TGTGCCAGCAGTTTAAATGGGGGACAAACGCATAACTATGGCTACACCTTC
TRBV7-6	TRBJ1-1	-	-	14	CASSLVAENTEAFF	TGTGCCAGCAGCTTAGTCGCAGAGAACACTGAAGCTTTCTTT
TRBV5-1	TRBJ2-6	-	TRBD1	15	CASSSGGSGANVLTF	TGCGCCAGCAGCTCAGGGGGCTCTGGGGCCAACGTCCTGACTTTC
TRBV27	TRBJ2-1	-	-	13	CASGWTVNNEQFF	TGTGCCAGCGGATGGACAGTGAACAATGAGCAGTTCTTC
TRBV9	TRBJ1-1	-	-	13	CASSVADRSEAFF	TGTGCCAGCAGCGTAGCTGACAGGAGTGAAGCTTTCTTT